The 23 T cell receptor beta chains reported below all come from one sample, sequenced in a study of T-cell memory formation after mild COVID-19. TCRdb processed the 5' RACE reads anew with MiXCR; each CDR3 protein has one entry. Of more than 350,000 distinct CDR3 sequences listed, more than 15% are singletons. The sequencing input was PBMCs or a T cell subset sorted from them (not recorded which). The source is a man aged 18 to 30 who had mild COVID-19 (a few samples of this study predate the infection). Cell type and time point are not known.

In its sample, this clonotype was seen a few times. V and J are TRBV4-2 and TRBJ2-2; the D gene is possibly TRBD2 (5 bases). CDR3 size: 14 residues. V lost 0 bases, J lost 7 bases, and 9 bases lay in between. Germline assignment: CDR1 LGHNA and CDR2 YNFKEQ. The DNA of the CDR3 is TGTGCCAGCAGCCAAGAAGTTAGCGTCGGGGAGCTGTTTTTT. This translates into CASSQEVSVGELFF.

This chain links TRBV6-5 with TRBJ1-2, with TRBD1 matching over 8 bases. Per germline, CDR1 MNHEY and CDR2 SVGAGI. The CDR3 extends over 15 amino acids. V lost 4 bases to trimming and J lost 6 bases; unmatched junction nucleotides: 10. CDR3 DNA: TGTGCCAGCAGTTCCGAGTCGACAGGGGCGAATGGCTACACCTTC. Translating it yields CASSSESTGANGYTF.

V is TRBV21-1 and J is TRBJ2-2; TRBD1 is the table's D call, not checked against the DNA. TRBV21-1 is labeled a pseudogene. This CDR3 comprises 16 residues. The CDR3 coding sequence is TGTGCCAGCAGCCGGGTCGCGGGGTCGAACACCGGGGAGCTGTTTTTT. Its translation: CASSRVAGSNTGELFF.

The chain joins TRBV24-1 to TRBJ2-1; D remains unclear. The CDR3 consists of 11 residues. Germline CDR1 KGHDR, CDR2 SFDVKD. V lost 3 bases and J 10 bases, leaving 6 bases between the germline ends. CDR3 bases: TGTGCCACCAGTGATAAGTCCGAGCAGTTCTTC. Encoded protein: CATSDKSEQFF.

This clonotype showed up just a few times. CDR3 sequence: CASSSPPRTKGLFF. DNA for the CDR3: TGTGCCAGCAGTTCCCCCCCCCGGACGAAGGGGCTGTTTTTT. V usage is TRBV28 and J usage is TRBJ2-2; D gene unclear. V was pared by 4 bases and J by 13 bases, with 19 bases between. The germline V gene has CDR1 MDHEN and CDR2 SYDVKM. The CDR3 totals 14 residues.

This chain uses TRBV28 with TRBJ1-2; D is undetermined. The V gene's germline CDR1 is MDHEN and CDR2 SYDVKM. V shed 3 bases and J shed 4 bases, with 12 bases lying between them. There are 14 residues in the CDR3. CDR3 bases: TGTGCCAGCAGTTTTGGCGGCAGGAGCTATGGCTACACCTTC. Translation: CASSFGGRSYGYTF.

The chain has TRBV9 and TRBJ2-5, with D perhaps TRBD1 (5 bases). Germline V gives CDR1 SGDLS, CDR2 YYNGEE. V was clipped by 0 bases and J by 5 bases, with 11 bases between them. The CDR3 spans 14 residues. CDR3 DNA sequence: TGTGCCAGCAGCGTAGACTGGGGCTTGGAGACCCAGTACTTC. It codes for CASSVDWGLETQYF.

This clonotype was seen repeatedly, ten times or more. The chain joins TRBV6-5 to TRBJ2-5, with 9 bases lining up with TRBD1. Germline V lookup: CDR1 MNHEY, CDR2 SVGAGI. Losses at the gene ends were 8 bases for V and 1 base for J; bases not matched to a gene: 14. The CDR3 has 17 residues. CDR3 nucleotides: TGTGCCAGCGGCAACAGGGGGCCGTCTTTTTCCCAAGAGACCCAGTACTTC. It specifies CASGNRGPSFSQETQYF.

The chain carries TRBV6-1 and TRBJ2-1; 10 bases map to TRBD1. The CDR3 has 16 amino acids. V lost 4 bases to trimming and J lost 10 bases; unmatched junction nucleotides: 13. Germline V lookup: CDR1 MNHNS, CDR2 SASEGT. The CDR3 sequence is CASSGKPGQGSVEQFF. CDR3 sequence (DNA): TGTGCCAGCAGTGGGAAACCGGGACAGGGGTCGGTGGAGCAGTTCTTC.

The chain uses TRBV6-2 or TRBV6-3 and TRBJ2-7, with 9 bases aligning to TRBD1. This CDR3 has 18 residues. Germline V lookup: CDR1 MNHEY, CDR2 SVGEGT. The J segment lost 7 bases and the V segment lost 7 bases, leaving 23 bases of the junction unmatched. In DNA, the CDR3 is TGTGCCAGCACCGCCGGCGAGAAGGTACCGGGACAGGGAAAAGAGCAGTACGTC. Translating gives CASTAGEKVPGQGKEQYV.

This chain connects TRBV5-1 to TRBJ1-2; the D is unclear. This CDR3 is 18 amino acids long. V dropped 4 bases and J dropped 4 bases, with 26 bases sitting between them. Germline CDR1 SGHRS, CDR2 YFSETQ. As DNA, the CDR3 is TGCGCCAGCAGCCCCGTAGGTCTGAAGTGGTTTTCGGCCTATGGCTACACCTTC. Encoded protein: CASSPVGLKWFSAYGYTF. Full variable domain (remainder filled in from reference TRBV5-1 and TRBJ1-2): KAGVTQTPRYLIKTRGQQVTLSCSPISGHRSVSWYQQTPGQGLQFLFEYFSETQRNKGNFPGRFSGRQFSNSRSEMNVSTLELGDSALYLCASSPVGLKWFSAYGYTFGSGTRLTVV.

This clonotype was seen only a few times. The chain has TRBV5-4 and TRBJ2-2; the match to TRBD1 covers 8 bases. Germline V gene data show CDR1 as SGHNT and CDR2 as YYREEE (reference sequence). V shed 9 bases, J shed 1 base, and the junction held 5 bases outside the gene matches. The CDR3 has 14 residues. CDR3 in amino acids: CATMGQVNTGELFF. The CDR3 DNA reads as TGTGCCACCATGGGACAGGTGAACACCGGGGAGCTGTTTTTT.

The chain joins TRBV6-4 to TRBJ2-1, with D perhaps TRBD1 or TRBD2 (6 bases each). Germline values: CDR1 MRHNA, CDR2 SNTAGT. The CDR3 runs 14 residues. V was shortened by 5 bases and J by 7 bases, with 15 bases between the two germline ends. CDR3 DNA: TGTGCCAGCAGTCTTGGCTGGGGGGCAAATGAGCAGTTCTTC. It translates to CASSLGWGANEQFF.

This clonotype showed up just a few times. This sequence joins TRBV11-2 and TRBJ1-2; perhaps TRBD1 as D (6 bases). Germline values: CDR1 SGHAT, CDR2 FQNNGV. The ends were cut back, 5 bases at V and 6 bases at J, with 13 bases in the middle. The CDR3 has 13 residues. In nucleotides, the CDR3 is TGTGCCAGCAGCCTTTCTCAGGGGAATGGCTACACCTTC. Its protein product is CASSLSQGNGYTF.

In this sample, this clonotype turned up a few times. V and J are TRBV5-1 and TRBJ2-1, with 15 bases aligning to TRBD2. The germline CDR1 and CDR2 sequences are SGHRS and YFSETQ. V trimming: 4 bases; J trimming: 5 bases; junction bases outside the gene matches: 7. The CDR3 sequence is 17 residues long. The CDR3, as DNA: TGCGCCAGCAGCATCGGGACTAGCGGGGGGTTGAACAATGAGCAGTTCTTC. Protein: CASSIGTSGGLNNEQFF.

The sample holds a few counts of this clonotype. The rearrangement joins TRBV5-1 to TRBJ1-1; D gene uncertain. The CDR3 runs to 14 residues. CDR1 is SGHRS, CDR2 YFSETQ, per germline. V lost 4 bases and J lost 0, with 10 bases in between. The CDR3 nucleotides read TGCGCCAGCAGCCCGCTGGTCGTGAACACTGAAGCTTTCTTT. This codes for CASSPLVVNTEAFF.

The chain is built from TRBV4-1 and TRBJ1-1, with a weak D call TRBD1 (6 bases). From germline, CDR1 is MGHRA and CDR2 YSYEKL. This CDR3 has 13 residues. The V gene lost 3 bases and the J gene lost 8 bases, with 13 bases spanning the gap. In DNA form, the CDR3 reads TGCGCCAGCAGCCACCTGGGACATCCAGAAGCTTTCTTT. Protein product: CASSHLGHPEAFF.

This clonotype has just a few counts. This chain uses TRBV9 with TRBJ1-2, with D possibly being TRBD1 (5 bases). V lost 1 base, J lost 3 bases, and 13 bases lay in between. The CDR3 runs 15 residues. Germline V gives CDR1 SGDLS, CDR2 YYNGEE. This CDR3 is CASSVSWGGDYGYTF. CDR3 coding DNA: TGTGCCAGCAGCGTATCATGGGGGGGAGACTATGGCTACACCTTC.

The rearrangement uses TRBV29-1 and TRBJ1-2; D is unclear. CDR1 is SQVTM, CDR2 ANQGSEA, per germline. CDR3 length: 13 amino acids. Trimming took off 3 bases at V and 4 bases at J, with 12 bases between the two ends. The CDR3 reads CSVDKQIIYGYTF. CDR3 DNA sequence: TGCAGCGTTGATAAGCAGATCATCTATGGCTACACCTTC.

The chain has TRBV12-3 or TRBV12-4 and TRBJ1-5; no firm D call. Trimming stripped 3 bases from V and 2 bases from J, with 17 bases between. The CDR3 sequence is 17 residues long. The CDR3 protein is CASSFMLTEDGNQPQHF. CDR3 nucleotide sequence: TGTGCCAGCAGTTTTATGTTGACCGAGGATGGCAATCAGCCCCAGCATTTT.

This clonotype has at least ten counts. DNA for the CDR3: TGTGCCAGCAGTTTAGGTGGGGAGTCAGAGACCCAGTACTTC. Translating gives CASSLGGESETQYF. The chain joins TRBV12-3 or TRBV12-4 to TRBJ2-5; D perhaps matches TRBD2 (5 bases). Trimming removed 1 base at V and 4 bases at J, with 10 bases between. The CDR3 runs to 14 residues.

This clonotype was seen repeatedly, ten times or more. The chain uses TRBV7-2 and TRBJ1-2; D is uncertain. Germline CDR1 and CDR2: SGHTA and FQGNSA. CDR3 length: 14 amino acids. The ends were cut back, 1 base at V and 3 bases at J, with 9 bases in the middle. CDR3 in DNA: TGTGCCAGCAGCTTAGTCACCTTAGACTATGGCTACACCTTC. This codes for CASSLVTLDYGYTF.

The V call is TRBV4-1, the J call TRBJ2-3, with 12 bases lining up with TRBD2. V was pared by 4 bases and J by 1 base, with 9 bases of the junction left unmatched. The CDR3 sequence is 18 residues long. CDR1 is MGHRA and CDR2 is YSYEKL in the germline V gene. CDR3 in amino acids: CASSPKFPSGGGTDTQYF. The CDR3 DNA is TGCGCCAGCAGCCCTAAGTTCCCTAGCGGGGGGGGCACAGATACGCAGTATTTT.